The 27 T cell receptor beta chains below were found in one sample sequenced in a study of OX40 agonist ivuxolimab in advanced cancers. The protocol was immunoSEQ multiplex PCR, while the TCRdb copy is restricted to in-frame clones and leaves out a portion. Of about 55,000 clones listed, about 86% were seen once; the top ten hold 12% to 15%. The sample in question was CD4+ or CD8+ T cells sorted from blood, obtained in a trial of the OX40 agonist ivuxolimab. These receptors all stem from an adult with an advanced solid tumor such as melanoma, head and neck, liver or kidney cancer.

The rearrangement uses TRBV11-2 and TRBJ2-2; D not resolved. This CDR3 region has 13 residues. V was trimmed by 2 bases and J by 2 bases, leaving 3 bases between them. CDR1 and CDR2 from the germline V gene are SGHAT and FQNNGV. The CDR3 here is CASSLTNTGELFF. Written as DNA, the CDR3 is TGTGCCAGCAGCTTAACTAACACCGGGGAGCTGTTTTTT.

The chain employs TRBV2 and TRBJ1-1, with D possibly TRBD1 on 5 matching bases. V lost 7 bases and J lost 5, with 17 bases in between. The CDR3 is 14 residues long. Germline V gives CDR1 SNHLY, CDR2 FYNNEI. The DNA for the CDR3 is TGTGCCAGCACAGTTCGCAGGGTGGGAACTGAAGCTTTCTTT. Translation: CASTVRRVGTEAFF.

V is TRBV20-1 and J is TRBJ2-5; 7 nucleotides agree with TRBD1. V was pared by 0 bases and J by 11 bases, with 3 bases of the junction left unmatched. Germline values: CDR1 DFQATT, CDR2 SNEGSKA (reference sequence). The CDR3 has 11 amino acids. CDR3 region: CSARDLGQQYF. For the CDR3, the DNA is TGCAGTGCTAGAGATTTGGGACAGCAGTACTTC.

This CDR3 is CASSPYQRQPTDTQYF. The CDR3 DNA is TGTGCCAGCTCACCCTACCAGCGACAACCCACAGATACGCAGTATTTT. The gene calls are TRBV18 and TRBJ2-3; D gene uncertain. Trimming took 3 bases from V and 2 from J, leaving 15 bases between them. The CDR3 sequence is 16 residues long. The V gene's germline CDR1 is KGHSH and CDR2 LQKENI.

This clone was detected once. Germline and junction disagree at one end, which may indicate a read error. V gene TRBV28 combines with J gene TRBJ2-4; 7 nucleotides match TRBD1. The length of the CDR3 is 13 residues. Germline CDR1 is MDHEN and CDR2 is SYDVKM. The CDR3 sequence is CASSHGQAYSHEF. The DNA for the CDR3 is TGTGCCAGCAGTCACGGACAGGCTTACTCACACGAGTTC.

The chain has TRBV28 and TRBJ2-7, with 8 nucleotides matching TRBD2. In germline, CDR1 is MDHEN, CDR2 SYDVKM. The CDR3 loop spans 15 amino acids. V was pared by 5 bases and J by 0 bases, with 6 bases of the junction left unmatched. CDR3 sequence: CASSNTGTSSYEQYF. The CDR3 DNA sequence: TGTGCCAGCAGTAACACCGGGACTAGCTCCTACGAGCAGTACTTC. Together with reference TRBV28 and TRBJ2-7, the CDR3 gives the full variable domain: DVKVTQSSRYLVKRTGEKVFLECVQDMDHENMFWYRQDPGLGLRLIYFSYDVKMKEKGDIPEGYSVSREKKERFSLILESASTNQTSMYLCASSNTGTSSYEQYFGPGTRLTVT.

The V call is TRBV28, the J call TRBJ1-5; D gene unclear. The V gene's germline CDR1 is MDHEN and CDR2 SYDVKM. V was clipped by 3 bases and J by 1 base, with 1 base between them. The CDR3 totals 12 residues. The CDR3 DNA reads TGTGCCAGCAGTTTCAGCAATCAGCCCCAGCATTTT. Translation: CASSFSNQPQHF. The whole variable domain, remainder taken from reference TRBV28 and TRBJ1-5, is DVKVTQSSRYLVKRTGEKVFLECVQDMDHENMFWYRQDPGLGLRLIYFSYDVKMKEKGDIPEGYSVSREKKERFSLILESASTNQTSMYLCASSFSNQPQHFGDGTRLSIL.

The chain uses TRBV10-3 and TRBJ2-7; 7 nucleotides align to TRBD1. The V and J ends lost 4 bases and 0 bases, in that order; junction bases with no gene match: 6. Germline CDR1 and CDR2: ENHRY and SYGVKD. The CDR3 is 15 amino acids. The chain's CDR3 is CAISARDSSSYEQYF. The CDR3 coding sequence is TGTGCCATCAGTGCCAGGGACAGTTCCTCCTACGAGCAGTACTTC.

The J gene is TRBJ1-5, the V gene TRBV29-1; unclear D gene. CDR3 length equals 13 residues. Germline V lookup: CDR1 SQVTM, CDR2 ANQGSEA. Trimming took off 2 bases at V and 1 base at J, with 6 bases between the two ends. The CDR3 coding sequence is TGCAGCGTTGAAATGAGAAGCAATCAGCCCCAGCATTTT. It encodes CSVEMRSNQPQHF.

This chain joins TRBV30 and TRBJ2-1; 14 nucleotides agree with TRBD2. CDR1 and CDR2 from the germline V gene are GTSNPN and SVGIG (reference sequence). J was trimmed by 4 bases and V by 2 bases; bases with no gene match: 4. CDR3 length: 16 residues. In nucleotides, the CDR3 is TGTGCCTGGAGTCGACTAGCGGGAGGGCGGTACAATGAGCAGTTCTTC. Its translation: CAWSRLAGGRYNEQFF.

V gene TRBV4-2 combines with J gene TRBJ1-1; unclear D gene. Germline V gives CDR1 LGHNA, CDR2 YNFKEQ. V lost 0 bases and J lost 7, with 9 bases in between. The CDR3 totals 13 residues. Here the CDR3 DNA reads TGTGCCAGCAGCCAAGATGCGAGGGTTGAAGCTTTCTTT. This gives the protein CASSQDARVEAFF.

The V call is TRBV5-1, the J call TRBJ2-6; TRBD1 matches 7 bases. The CDR3 sequence is 14 residues long. After removal of 7 bases from V and 2 bases from J, the junction contained 3 bases not matched to a gene. Per germline, CDR1 SGHRS and CDR2 YFSETQ. CDR3 sequence: CASSGQAGANVLTF. The CDR3 bases are TGCGCCAGCTCTGGACAGGCTGGGGCCAACGTCCTGACTTTC. Complete variable domain (other parts from reference TRBV5-1 and TRBJ2-6): KAGVTQTPRYLIKTRGQQVTLSCSPISGHRSVSWYQQTPGQGLQFLFEYFSETQRNKGNFPGRFSGRQFSNSRSEMNVSTLELGDSALYLCASSGQAGANVLTFGAGSRLTVL.

The chain carries TRBV23-1 and TRBJ1-4, with 11 bases fitting TRBD1. TRBV23-1 carries the ORF label, with uncertain function. Trimming cost V 7 bases and J 0 bases; bases outside gene matches: 13. There are 19 residues in the CDR3. This CDR3 is CASNPRPGTGGATNEKLFF. The CDR3 DNA reads TGCGCCAGCAACCCCCGACCCGGGACAGGGGGAGCAACTAATGAAAAACTGTTTTTT.

The chain has TRBV19 and TRBJ1-1; 8 bases are shared with TRBD1. This CDR3 comprises 17 residues. J was trimmed by 1 base and V by 5 bases; bases with no gene match: 12. Per the germline V gene, CDR1 is LNHDA and CDR2 is SQIVND (reference sequence). CDR3 loop: CASSPRTGWGRNTEAFF. CDR3 sequence (DNA): TGTGCCAGTAGTCCCCGGACAGGGTGGGGTAGGAACACTGAAGCTTTCTTT.

The chain couples TRBV19 to TRBJ2-1; 9 bases are shared with TRBD2. V gave up 0 bases and J gave up 4 bases; unmatched junction bases: 4. The CDR3 runs 16 residues. Germline values: CDR1 LNHDA, CDR2 SQIVND (reference sequence). CDR3 loop: CASSIDLAGFYNEQFF. In DNA, the CDR3 is TGTGCCAGTAGTATAGATCTAGCGGGATTTTACAATGAGCAGTTCTTC.

V usage is TRBV21-1 and J usage is TRBJ2-6; the D call in the table, TRBD1, was not verified against the DNA. TRBV21-1 constitutes a pseudogene. The CDR3 totals 17 residues. For the CDR3, the DNA is TGTGCCAGCAGCAAGCCCCAAGACAGATCTGGGGCCAACGTCCTGACTTTC. Its protein is CASSKPQDRSGANVLTF.

The chain uses TRBV6-1 and TRBJ1-4; a weak D match, TRBD1 (5 bases). The CDR3 has 15 residues. V lost 6 bases to trimming and J lost 10 bases, with 21 bases between them. CDR1 is MNHNS and CDR2 is SASEGT in the germline V gene. Here the CDR3 reads CASRLTGTADGKLFF. CDR3 DNA: TGTGCCAGCAGATTGACCGGGACGGCCGATGGAAAACTGTTTTTT.

This clone was observed once. V and J are TRBV4-2 and TRBJ2-7; 8 nucleotides match TRBD1. The CDR3 has 16 residues. From germline, CDR1 is LGHNA and CDR2 YNFKEQ. The junction had 10 bases not matched to a gene; V was cut back by 3 bases and J by 3 bases. CDR3 bases: TGTGCCAGCAGCCAGGCCCGGACAGGGAGAAGCTACGAGCAGTACTTC. This encodes CASSQARTGRSYEQYF.

The rearrangement uses TRBV11-2 and TRBJ1-2; a weak D match, TRBD1 (6 bases). This CDR3 is built from 16 residues. Trimming removed 5 bases from V and 5 bases from J, with 21 bases in between. Germline V gene lookup returns CDR1 SGHAT and CDR2 FQNNGV. The CDR3 region has the DNA TGTGCCAGCAGCCACCGACGGGGGCGCAAGGATTATGGCTACACCTTC. It translates to CASSHRRGRKDYGYTF.

The chain links TRBV30 to TRBJ2-1; weak D call: TRBD1 (6 bases). V lost 0 bases, J lost 9 bases, and 15 bases lay in between. Per the germline V gene, CDR1 is GTSNPN and CDR2 is SVGIG (reference sequence). This CDR3 contains 14 residues. The CDR3 bases are TGTGCCTGGAGTGTACTTAGCTTGGACAGTGAGCAGTTCTTC. Translation gives CAWSVLSLDSEQFF.

The J gene is TRBJ2-7, the V gene TRBV5-1; a possible D gene is TRBD2 (6 bases). The CDR3 length is 14 residues. From germline, CDR1 is SGHRS and CDR2 YFSETQ. V was clipped by 3 bases and J by 2 bases, with 12 bases between them. The chain's CDR3 is CASSSSRGTYEQYF. The DNA of the CDR3 is TGCGCCAGCAGCTCGTCGCGGGGCACCTACGAGCAGTACTTC.

The chain uses TRBV5-1 and TRBJ2-1; 8 bases map to TRBD1. V was clipped by 5 bases and J by 9 bases; unmatched bases: 16. This CDR3 has 16 residues. Per the germline V gene, CDR1 is SGHRS and CDR2 is YFSETQ. The CDR3, as DNA: TGCGCCAGCAGTCGTGGGACAGGTATATCTATGGGTGAGCAGTTCTTC. It encodes CASSRGTGISMGEQFF.

The genes are TRBV13 and TRBJ1-1; D possibly corresponds to TRBD1 (5 bases). Trimming took 5 bases from V and 13 from J, leaving 17 bases between them. CDR3 length: 12 amino acids. Germline CDR1 is PRHDT and CDR2 is FYEKMQ (reference sequence). Here the CDR3 reads CASSPGWGFGFF. CDR3 in DNA: TGTGCCAGCAGCCCGGGGTGGGGGTTTGGTTTCTTT.

This clone was seen once. The chain combines TRBV6-6 with TRBJ2-7; tentative D call: TRBD1 (6 bases). V was pared by 0 bases and J by 6 bases, with 15 bases between. The CDR3 runs to 15 residues. The germline V gene has CDR1 MNHNY and CDR2 SVGAGI (reference sequence). In nucleotides, the CDR3 is TGTGCCAGCAGTTACTCCCAACCGACAGGTTCCGAGCAGTACTTC. Amino acids: CASSYSQPTGSEQYF.

The chain employs TRBV27 and TRBJ2-7, with 7 bases aligning to TRBD1. V dropped 5 bases and J dropped 0; count of bases not matched to a gene: 4. The CDR3 spans 14 residues. Germline V lookup: CDR1 MNHEY, CDR2 SMNVEV (reference sequence). As DNA, the CDR3 is TGTGCCAGCAGTCCATGGACAGGCTCCTACGAGCAGTACTTC. Protein: CASSPWTGSYEQYF.

The chain uses TRBV28 and TRBJ2-1, with D possibly being TRBD1 (6 bases). The V end lost 4 bases, the J end lost 8 bases, and 18 bases lay between the germline ends. Germline V lookup: CDR1 MDHEN, CDR2 SYDVKM. The CDR3 extends over 15 amino acids. CDR3 amino acids: CASSSPPDSVHEQFF. The CDR3 region has the DNA TGTGCCAGCAGTTCGCCTCCGGACAGCGTTCATGAGCAGTTCTTC.

The J gene is TRBJ1-4, the V gene TRBV19; 7 bases are a match to TRBD1. Trimming took 9 bases from V and 6 from J; bases not matched to a gene: 7. The CDR3 loop spans 13 amino acids. Germline V CDR1 and CDR2: LNHDA, SQIVND (reference sequence). CDR3 sequence reads: CASGRDRYEKLFF. The DNA of the CDR3 is TGTGCCAGCGGCCGGGACAGATATGAAAAACTGTTTTTT. Together with reference TRBV19 and TRBJ1-4, the CDR3 gives the full variable domain: DGGITQSPKYLFRKEGQNVTLSCEQNLNHDAMYWYRQDPGQGLRLIYYSQIVNDFQKGDIAEGYSVSREKKESFPLTVTSAQKNPTAFYLCASGRDRYEKLFFGSGTQLSVL.